The 26 T cell receptor beta chains presented below share a single source sample, sequenced in a study of blood T cell repertoires in COVID-19. Method: immunoSEQ multiplex PCR; TCRdb's copy keeps in-frame clones and lacks some. In the table there are just over 250,000 clones, 75% to 95% of which are singletons. Source material: peripheral blood. The receptors originated from a person between 18 and 35 years old with COVID-19, enrolled during active disease.

The chain links TRBV5-4 to TRBJ1-1; a weak D match, TRBD1 (6 bases). This CDR3 comprises 14 residues. V lost 1 base, J lost 2 bases, and 9 bases lay in between. CDR1 and CDR2 from the germline V gene are SGHNT and YYREEE (reference sequence). The DNA for the CDR3 is TGTGCCAGCAGCTTGCCAGGGGTAAACACTGAAGCTTTCTTT. Translated, it gives CASSLPGVNTEAFF. The full variable domain, rest sourced from reference TRBV5-4 and TRBJ1-1, is ETGVTQSPTHLIKTRGQQVTLRCSSQSGHNTVSWYQQALGQGPQFIFQYYREEENGRGNFPPRFSGLQFPNYSSELNVNALELDDSALYLCASSLPGVNTEAFFGQGTRLTVV.

The V call is TRBV29-1, the J call TRBJ2-2; perhaps TRBD1 as D (5 bases). Germline values: CDR1 SQVTM, CDR2 ANQGSEA. The CDR3 loop spans 14 amino acids. V was cut by 4 bases and J by 3 bases, with 12 bases left in between. CDR3 nucleotides: TGCAGCGTTGTTGGGGCAGAGGACACCGGGGAGCTGTTTTTT. It is translated as CSVVGAEDTGELFF.

This clone has just one count. V is TRBV4-1 and J is TRBJ1-2, with TRBD1 matching over 9 bases. Germline V gene sequence: CDR1 MGHRA, CDR2 YSYEKL. Trimming cost V 4 bases and J 5 bases; bases outside gene matches: 2. CDR3 size: 13 residues. The CDR3 DNA sequence: TGCGCCAGCAGCCTAGGACAGGGGTATGGCTACACCTTC. It is translated as CASSLGQGYGYTF.

This rearrangement joins TRBV29-1 to TRBJ1-2; D gene unclear. The CDR3 length is 15 residues. The V gene lost 0 bases and the J gene lost 3 bases, with 14 bases spanning the gap. CDR1 is SQVTM and CDR2 is ANQGSEA in the germline V gene. In DNA, the CDR3 is TGCAGCGTTGAAGATTGGGCAGGTCGAGACTATGGCTACACCTTC. Amino acid sequence: CSVEDWAGRDYGYTF.

The table lists this clone with a count of one. This chain joins TRBV7-9 and TRBJ2-7; 8 nucleotides agree with TRBD1. The CDR3 contains 17 residues. The germline V gene has CDR1 SEHNR and CDR2 FQNEAQ (reference sequence). V was clipped by 2 bases and J by 1 base; unmatched bases: 10. CDR3 in amino acids: CASSLPRKDRVSYEQYF. For the CDR3, the DNA is TGTGCCAGCAGCTTACCCCGAAAGGACAGGGTATCCTACGAGCAGTACTTC.

The rearrangement links TRBV7-2 to TRBJ2-3, with D maybe TRBD2 (5 bases). The CDR3 extends over 15 amino acids. CDR1 and CDR2 (germline): SGHTA, FQGNSA. Trimming pared 1 base from V and 2 bases from J, leaving 10 bases between. The CDR3 reads CASSLERTFTDTQYF. The CDR3 region has the DNA TGTGCCAGCAGCTTAGAGCGGACCTTCACAGATACGCAGTATTTT.

This chain joins TRBV7-3 and TRBJ1-5; no firm D call. The V gene lost 5 bases and the J gene lost 3 bases, with 17 bases spanning the gap. Germline V CDR1 and CDR2: SGHTA, FQGTGA. The CDR3 is 16 amino acids. CDR3 bases: TGTGCCAGCAGCATCATTCCGGGTTCTTACAATCAGCCCCAGCATTTT. Residues: CASSIIPGSYNQPQHF.

The J gene is TRBJ1-5, the V gene TRBV6-2 or TRBV6-3, with D possibly TRBD1 on 6 matching bases. Germline CDR1 and CDR2: MNHEY and SVGEGT. V was cut by 2 bases and J by 0 bases, with 8 bases left in between. There are 15 residues in the CDR3. In DNA form, the CDR3 reads TGTGCCAGCAGTTACCCAGGGGATAGCAATCAGCCCCAGCATTTT. Encoded protein: CASSYPGDSNQPQHF.

V is TRBV6-1 and J is TRBJ2-3; 12 nucleotides line up with TRBD2. The CDR3 has 15 residues. V shed 2 bases, J shed 4 bases, and the junction held 1 base outside the gene matches. Germline assignment: CDR1 MNHNS and CDR2 SASEGT. This CDR3 is CASSELAGGSDTQYF. CDR3 nucleotide sequence: TGTGCCAGCAGTGAACTAGCGGGAGGGTCAGATACGCAGTATTTT.

This sequence joins TRBV2 and TRBJ1-1; no definite D call. V lost 8 bases and J lost 7, with 11 bases in between. Germline V gene data show CDR1 as SNHLY and CDR2 as FYNNEI. The CDR3 runs to 11 residues. The CDR3 region is CASEGAGEAFF. In DNA form, the CDR3 reads TGTGCCAGCGAAGGAGCCGGTGAAGCTTTCTTT.

The rearrangement uses TRBV6-5 and TRBJ2-3; maybe TRBD2 (7 bases). The CDR3 has 14 residues. Germline CDR1 reads MNHEY; CDR2 reads SVGAGI. Trimming cost V 4 bases and J 0 bases, with 8 bases left between them. CDR3 residues: CASSWGGSTDTQYF. The CDR3 DNA reads as TGTGCCAGCAGTTGGGGGGGCAGCACAGATACGCAGTATTTT.

The chain combines TRBV7-2 with TRBJ2-5; 7 bases line up with TRBD1. This CDR3 region has 13 residues. V lost 5 bases, J lost 5 bases, and 5 bases stayed unmatched. Germline V gene sequence: CDR1 SGHTA, CDR2 FQGNSA. The CDR3 DNA is TGTGCCAGCAGCCTAAACAGGGGTGAGACCCAGTACTTC. Protein: CASSLNRGETQYF.

The V call is TRBV10-3, the J call TRBJ1-1, with 7 bases identical to TRBD1. Per germline, CDR1 ENHRY and CDR2 SYGVKD. V shed 6 bases and J 1 base; nucleotides not matched to a gene: 5. There are 14 residues in the CDR3. The DNA of the CDR3 is TGTGCCATCAGAAACGACAGGGAGAACACTGAAGCTTTCTTT. Translated, it gives CAIRNDRENTEAFF.

The chain is built from TRBV19 and TRBJ2-1, with D perhaps matching TRBD1 (6 bases). The germline V gene has CDR1 LNHDA and CDR2 SQIVND (reference sequence). Trimming took off 6 bases at V and 7 bases at J, with 16 bases between the two ends. CDR3 length equals 14 residues. CDR3 DNA: TGTGCCAGTAGGTGGGGGCAGGGAGAAAATGAGCAGTTCTTC. This translates into CASRWGQGENEQFF.

Here the CDR3 reads CASSLHSYEQYF. The CDR3 DNA sequence: TGTGCCAGCAGCTTGCATAGCTACGAGCAGTACTTC. This rearrangement joins TRBV7-2 to TRBJ2-7, with no clear D. Trimming pared 3 bases from V and 3 bases from J, leaving 6 bases between. This CDR3 has 12 amino acids. The germline V gene encodes CDR1 SGHTA and CDR2 FQGNSA.

J is TRBJ2-1 and V is TRBV4-2; D remains unclear. The V end lost 1 base, the J end lost 4 bases, and 14 bases lay between the germline ends. Germline V CDR1 and CDR2: LGHNA, YNFKEQ. The CDR3 is 16 amino acids. The DNA for the CDR3 is TGTGCCAGCAGCCAAGTTGTTACAGATTATTACAATGAGCAGTTCTTC. Translation: CASSQVVTDYYNEQFF.

This chain uses TRBV5-6 with TRBJ2-1; D perhaps matches TRBD1 (5 bases). CDR3 size: 12 residues. Germline V lookup: CDR1 SGHDT, CDR2 YYEEEE. V lost 2 bases to trimming and J lost 7 bases, with 7 bases between them. The DNA of the CDR3 is TGTGCCAGCAGCTTAGACAGAAATGAGCAGTTCTTC. Its translation is CASSLDRNEQFF.

This clone was recorded once. The gene calls are TRBV11-2 and TRBJ2-7; 10 positions match TRBD2. Germline V CDR1 and CDR2: SGHAT, FQNNGV. Germline trimming cut 6 bases from V and 2 bases from J; bases unmatched to any gene: 16. This CDR3 region has 18 residues. The CDR3 nucleotides are TGTGCCAGCAGTATCTTGGGGGCCACTAGCGGGGATCCCTACGAGCAGTACTTC. This sequence encodes CASSILGATSGDPYEQYF. The full variable domain, with the rest looked up from reference TRBV11-2 and TRBJ2-7, is EAGVAQSPRYKIIEKRQSVAFWCNPISGHATLYWYQQILGQGPKLLIQFQNNGVVDDSQLPKDRFSAERLKGVDSTLKIQPAKLEDSAVYLCASSILGATSGDPYEQYFGPGTRLTVT.

This clone has more than one count but fewer than ten. The chain employs TRBV7-9 and TRBJ2-7; TRBD2 matches at 7 bases. V lost 6 bases, J lost 5 bases, and 4 bases stayed unmatched. Germline CDR1 and CDR2: SEHNR and FQNEAQ (reference sequence). The length of the CDR3 is 12 residues. The CDR3 bases are TGTGCCAGCAGGGGACTAAAAAACGAGCAGTACTTC. This codes for CASRGLKNEQYF.

The rearrangement links TRBV4-3 to TRBJ1-2, with 7 bases fitting TRBD1. This CDR3 contains 15 residues. The V gene's germline CDR1 is LGHNA and CDR2 YSLEER. Trimming took 1 base from V and 8 from J; bases not matched to a gene: 10. The CDR3 sequence is CASSQVVVDRVGYTF. The CDR3 DNA reads as TGCGCCAGCAGCCAAGTCGTGGTCGACAGGGTCGGCTACACCTTC.

The J gene is TRBJ1-2, the V gene TRBV2; TRBD1 might be the D (6 bases). The CDR3 has 14 amino acids. Trimming shortened V by 5 bases and J by 5 bases, and 15 bases separated the two germline ends. The germline CDR1 and CDR2 sequences are SNHLY and FYNNEI. CDR3 coding DNA: TGTGCCAGCAGTAACTCGCCAGGGGCGTATGGCTACACCTTC. The encoded protein is CASSNSPGAYGYTF.

The CDR3: CASSRGHTDTQYF. In DNA form, the CDR3 reads TGCGCCAGCAGCCGGGGACACACAGATACGCAGTATTTT. The genes are TRBV5-1 and TRBJ2-3; TRBD1 might be the D (6 bases). Germline loops: CDR1 SGHRS, CDR2 YFSETQ. The V and J ends lost 4 bases and 2 bases respectively, with 8 bases between them. The CDR3 loop spans 13 amino acids.

The rearrangement joins TRBV13 to TRBJ2-1, with TRBD2 matching 9 bases. The germline gives CDR1 PRHDT, CDR2 FYEKMQ (reference sequence). The junction had 6 bases not matched to a gene; V was cut back by 5 bases and J by 4 bases. CDR3 size: 15 residues. The CDR3 DNA reads as TGTGCCAGCAGCGCTAGCGGGGTAGGGTACAATGAGCAGTTCTTC. Translating it yields CASSASGVGYNEQFF.

CDR3 nucleotide sequence: TGTGCCAGCAGCCAGGGGACGGACCCATCCTACGAGCAGTACTTC. Translation gives CASSQGTDPSYEQYF. The chain links TRBV7-9 to TRBJ2-7; perhaps TRBD1 as D (6 bases). The CDR3 totals 15 residues. V lost 5 bases, J lost 1 base, and 15 bases lay in between. Looked up from germline, CDR1 is SEHNR and CDR2 is FQNEAQ (reference sequence).

The chain couples TRBV5-1 to TRBJ1-4; tentative D call: TRBD1 (5 bases). From germline, CDR1 is SGHRS and CDR2 YFSETQ. V shed 7 bases and J shed 5 bases, with 12 bases lying between them. This CDR3 comprises 13 residues. This chain's CDR3 is CASSQGWNEKLFF. DNA for the CDR3: TGCGCCAGCTCCCAGGGTTGGAATGAAAAACTGTTTTTT.

The genes are TRBV10-2 and TRBJ2-5; D is undetermined. Germline V gives CDR1 WSHSY, CDR2 SAAADI. This CDR3 contains 12 residues. V gave up 10 bases and J gave up 5 bases, with 14 bases separating them. CDR3 amino acids: CAIAESRETQYF. The CDR3 DNA reads TGCGCCATCGCGGAATCCCGGGAGACCCAGTACTTC.